This T cell receptor (beta chain) appears in the sequencing data of a study of OX40 agonist ivuxolimab in advanced cancers. Assay used: immunoSEQ multiplex PCR; TCRdb lists only in-frame clones, some missing. The sample gives under 70,000 clones, 80% to 85% of which show up once; about 4.8% is in the top ten. This clone came up once. Germline CDR1 MDHEN, CDR2 SYDVKM. V lost 6 bases and J lost 3, with 15 bases in between. The CDR3 length is 15 residues. The sample in question was CD4+ or CD8+ T cells sorted from blood, obtained in a trial of the OX40 agonist ivuxolimab. The sequence derives from an adult with an advanced solid tumor such as melanoma, head and neck, liver or kidney cancer. This chain links TRBV28 with TRBJ1-5, with D hard to call. The CDR3: CASSPIARLNQPQHF. Written as DNA, the CDR3 is TGTGCCAGCAGCCCTATTGCGCGCCTCAATCAGCCCCAGCATTTT.